This T cell receptor beta chain is drawn from a study of CXCR3-negative and CXCR3-positive naive CD8 T cells. General study results and limits: Diversity proved comparably high across both naive subsets and much lower in memory CD8+ cells. Higher TRB CDR3 hydrophobicity marked CXCR3-positive naive cells relative to CXCR3-negative naive cells.

About this clonotype itself: Its specificity is unknown.

This CDR3 contains 12 residues. Germline V gives CDR1 MNHEY, CDR2 SVGEGT. The authors made the TRB cDNA libraries by 5' RACE using UMI labels. Each CDR3 protein gets one entry in TCRdb, which reprocessed the 5' RACE reads and gives no DNA. Here the sample table reports under 150,000 distinct CDR3 sequences. The material sequenced was naive CXCR3+ CD8+ T cells from blood. Specified subset: CD45RO-CCR7+CD27+CD95- naive CD8+ T cells expressing CXCR3 (TNR3+). The TCR comes from a human donor in good health. Some clones in this sample may be carry-over from other donors' samples. The chain has TRBV6-2 or TRBV6-3 and TRBJ2-7; TCRdb indicates TRBD1, and absent DNA this call remains unverified. CDR3: CASRWGTYEQYF.